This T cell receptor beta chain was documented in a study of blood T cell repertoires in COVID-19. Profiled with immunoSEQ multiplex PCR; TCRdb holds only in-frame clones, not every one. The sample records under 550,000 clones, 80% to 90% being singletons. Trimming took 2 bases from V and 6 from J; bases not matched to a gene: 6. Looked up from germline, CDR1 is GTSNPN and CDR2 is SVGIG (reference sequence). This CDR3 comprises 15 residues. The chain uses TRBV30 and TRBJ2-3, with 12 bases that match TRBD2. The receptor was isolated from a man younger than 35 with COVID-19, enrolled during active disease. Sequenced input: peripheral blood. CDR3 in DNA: TGTGCCTGGAGTTTTCTAGCGGGGGGGCGGGATACGCAGTATTTT. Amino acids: CAWSFLAGGRDTQYF.